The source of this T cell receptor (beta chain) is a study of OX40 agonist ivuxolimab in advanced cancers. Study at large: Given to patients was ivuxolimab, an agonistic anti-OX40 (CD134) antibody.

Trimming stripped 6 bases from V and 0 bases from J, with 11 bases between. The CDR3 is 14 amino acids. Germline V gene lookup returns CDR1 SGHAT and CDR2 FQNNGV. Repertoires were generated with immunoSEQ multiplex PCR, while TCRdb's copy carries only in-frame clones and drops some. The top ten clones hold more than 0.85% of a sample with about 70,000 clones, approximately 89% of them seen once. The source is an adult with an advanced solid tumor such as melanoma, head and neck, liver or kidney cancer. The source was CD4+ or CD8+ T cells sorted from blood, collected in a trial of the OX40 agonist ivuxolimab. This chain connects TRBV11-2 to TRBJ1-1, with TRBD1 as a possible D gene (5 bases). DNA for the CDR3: TGTGCCAGCAGGGGGTTGGGGGTGAACACTGAAGCTTTCTTT. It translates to CASRGLGVNTEAFF.